Sequencing of this TCR beta chain was carried out in a study of T cells in Graves' hyperthyroidism and ophthalmopathy (dated by TCRdb to between 2018 and 2020). Regarding the study in general: Peripheral blood was collected at initial diagnosis, before any treatment. The approximately 98 discovery patients were randomly divided into training and test sets at a 7:3 ratio. After sampling, hyperthyroidism patients received methimazole starting at 30 mg daily, and ophthalmopathy patients received high-dose intravenous methylprednisolone. In addition, the study compared T-cell repertoires in thyroid tissue and in blood from 6 or 7 Graves' hyperthyroidism patients. Prospective prediction of ophthalmopathy was tested in an independent validation cohort consisting of fewer than 20 hyperthyroidism patients and 17 patients who later progressed to ophthalmopathy. TCR V-J signatures able to tell the groups apart were searched for in a discovery cohort of 95 or so patients, of whom under 45 had Graves' ophthalmopathy and roughly 57 had stable Graves' hyperthyroidism. The paper describes TCR Vbeta CDR3 sequencing of roughly 130 peripheral blood samples, made up of roughly 40 ophthalmopathy patients, some 80 hyperthyroidism patients and 17 progressor patients. Beyond this particular receptor, the publication reports: Sample size was not statistically predetermined, and investigators were not blinded to group allocation. Most expanded thyroid clonotypes (frequency above 0.001) were also detected in blood, a finding suggesting that blood repertoires may reflect thyroid immune responses. In validation, progression to ophthalmopathy was predicted by the model with 55% to 71% sensitivity and approximately 78% specificity, a median of 6.5 months before onset. In cross-validation, a model built on a 13 V-J signature told ophthalmopathy apart from stable hyperthyroidism with just under 90% sensitivity and around 84% specificity, and in testing the same model reached 80%/75%.

Amplification of TCR beta CDR3 regions was carried out from RNA transcripts. For the first round of RT-PCR on the TCR CDR3, the HTBI primer set was used together with the Qiagen OneStep RT-PCR kit. The libraries were constructed in a second round of multiplex PCR and then size-selected and purified. Libraries were sequenced paired-end with 100 bp reads on an Illumina HiSeq2000. As for how the authors treated the data: SOAPnuke was used to process the raw data, removing reads that contained adapters or uncalled bases, had a mean Phred below 15, or lacked an exact match to the constant primer or identifier. COPE v1.2.5 was used to merge high-quality paired reads, and clonotypes were defined as unique nucleotide sequences. MiTCR v1.1 was used to align the clonotypes against IMGT TRBV, TRBD and TRBJ reference segments. The analysis included only V-J combinations with a frequency above 0.0001, which together covered 99% to 99.2% of the repertoires. A TCS score was defined as the ratio of F50 (clonal expansion) to E x V (chaos), with BLOSUM62-based TCRdist applied between CDR3 peptides within each V-J. Welch's t-statistics and random forest reduced some 510 V-J features to roughly 13, which were used in a naive Bayes classifier (R e1071). TCRdb trimmed the raw reads at Q25, called clones with MiXCR and kept productive beta chains. Each entry is one CDR3 protein sequence, shown with its most common DNA and genes. TCRdb's processing, not the authors' own work, is the source of the V and J calls. The sample includes 620,000 or so distinct CDR3 sequences, with about 14% observed a single time. Of the sample, around an eighth falls within the top ten clones.

In the ophthalmopathy patients, disease was moderately to severely active, with a Clinical Activity Score of 3 or more, a NOSPECS grade of 4 or more, and a duration of less than 3 months. Any patient with an uncontrolled infection, another autoimmune disease, pregnancy or lactation was excluded. Diagnoses relied on clinical symptoms, serum thyroxine and TRAb, thyroid ultrasound and orbital computed tomography. PBMCs were isolated from about 10 ml of fresh peripheral blood by Ficoll-Paque density gradient centrifugation. Total RNA was extracted using Trizol reagent, and RNA quality was assessed on an Agilent 2100 Bioanalyzer. The CDR3 sequence holds 17 residues, the cysteine and phenylalanine included. Of the read, only the CDR3 DNA is kept; its 51 bases are in frame from base 1. For CDR1 and CDR2, the germline V gene lists MNHEY and SVGAGI. Clipping removes 0 bases from V and 6 bases from J, with 10 as the unmatched junction base count.

Only a few counts were recorded for this clonotype. It lacks a known antigen. Base qualities are missing; no much larger clone stands one base away. Rearrangement joined TRBV6-5 to TRBJ1-5; TRBD1 lines up with 8 middle nucleotides. The receptor's source is a woman aged 50 to 65 with Graves' ophthalmopathy. Sequenced sample: blood. The nucleotide sequence reads TGTGCCAGCAGTTACTCTTTTGTGAGACAGGGGTTTCAGCCCCAGCATTTT. Translated, this gives CASSYSFVRQGFQPQHF.